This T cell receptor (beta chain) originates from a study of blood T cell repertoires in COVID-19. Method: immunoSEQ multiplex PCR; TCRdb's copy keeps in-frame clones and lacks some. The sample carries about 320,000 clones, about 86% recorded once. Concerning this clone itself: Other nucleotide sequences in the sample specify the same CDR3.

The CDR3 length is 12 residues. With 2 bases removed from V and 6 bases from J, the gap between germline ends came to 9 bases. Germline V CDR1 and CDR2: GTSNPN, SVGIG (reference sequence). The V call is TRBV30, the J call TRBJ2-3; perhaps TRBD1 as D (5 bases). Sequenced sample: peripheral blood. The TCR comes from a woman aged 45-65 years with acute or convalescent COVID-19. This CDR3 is CAWSPGADTQYF. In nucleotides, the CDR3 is TGTGCCTGGAGTCCTGGGGCTGATACGCAGTATTTT.